This T cell receptor beta chain was documented in a study of graft-versus-host responses after intestinal transplantation (dated by TCRdb to the early 2020s). For the study in its entirety: The transplants that recipients received were multivisceral, liver-intestinal, or isolated intestinal. A cohort of about 26 intestinal transplant recipients, including one retransplant, was enrolled, and a few patients lacking pretransplant specimens were excluded. Anti-thymocyte globulin induction was given to all recipients, followed by maintenance tacrolimus and steroids for around three years. Graft-versus-host and host-versus-graft alloreactive T cell clones were tracked in the graft, circulation and bone marrow after intestinal transplantation using bulk TCR-beta CDR3 sequencing. Rather than being sequenced by the commercial service, samples from a few later patients were sequenced in-house on an Illumina MiSeq and processed with MiXCR. To identify alloreactive clones, pre-transplant mixed lymphocyte reaction products were sequenced and then compared with unstimulated pre-transplant donor and recipient T cells. A peak of at least 4% donor T cells among recipient peripheral blood mononuclear cells was the definition used for donor T cell macrochimerism.

Findings and caveats that apply to the study as a whole: High GvH to HvG T cell clonal ratios were observed in the allografts of patients with donor T cell macrochimerism. The relatively low number and heterogeneity of intestinal transplant patients limited the conclusions. GvH clones were detected in recipient bone marrow, and some of these GvH clones were observed earlier in ileal mucosa or blood, consistent with an intestinal mucosal origin. Peak levels of circulating GvH clones were associated with declines in HvG clones early after transplant.

Blood samples were collected up to 4 times in the first month after transplant and then at least monthly when available. The library came from the immunoSEQ multiplex PCR assay. High-throughput TCR-beta CDR3 sequencing of genomic DNA from most patients was performed by Adaptive Biotechnologies. The authors' analysis ran thus. TCR sequencing data for 15 to 20 patients were retrieved from Adaptive's ImmunoSEQ software; a few other patients were processed with MiXCR and VDJtools. Because the origin of CDR3 nucleotide sequences shared between donor and recipient could not be assigned, those sequences were removed. To count as alloreactive, a clone needed at least 2-fold expansion over unstimulated cells and a minimum CFSE-low frequency of 0.002% (template counts) or 0.001% (read counts). Clones were considered mappable if detected in sequenced pre-transplant spleen, lymph node, or MLR CFSE-low populations of the donor or recipient. Cumulative frequency of alloreactive clones was calculated as a percentage of all sequences weighted by copy number. TCRdb limited this immuneACCESS table to in-frame rearrangements with V and J called. A share of clones is missing; checked studies link under half to unresolved V genes, and the rest is unexplained. V, J and clone size are taken as reported in that table, and D and trimming were inferred from the DNA itself. The sample yields approximately 77,000 clones; about nine tenths were counted once. The ten largest clones add up to 0.69% of the sample.

As regards this clone: No antigen is known for it. Base qualities are missing; no much larger clone stands one base away.

CDR1 is given as MNHNS and CDR2 as SASEGT, both from the germline V gene. V lost 0 bases and J lost 3 bases; the stretch between them is 9 bases long. From cysteine to phenylalanine, the CDR3 is 15 amino acids long. This entry keeps only the CDR3 DNA: 45 bases, framed from base 1. The sequenced sample was PBMCs, obtained 98 days after intestinal transplantation. The sequence joins TRBV6-1 to TRBJ2-1; a tentative D call is TRBD2 (5 bases match). The clonotype was recovered from a human patient who received an intestinal transplant, so some T cells may come from the graft donor. The nucleotide sequence is given as TGTGCCAGCAGTGAAGCTGCAGACTACTACAATGAGCAGTTCTTC. This yields the protein CASSEAADYYNEQFF.